The TCR beta chain described here comes from a study of T-cell reconstitution after alpha-beta-depleted transplantation in children. Germline CDR1 is MNHEY and CDR2 is SVGAGI. The CDR3 is made up of 14 amino acids. V dropped 2 bases and J dropped 10 bases, with 17 bases sitting between them. Library preparation (for TCRbeta) was performed with unique molecular identifiers. TCRdb used MiXCR to reprocess the PCR reads, holding one entry per CDR3 protein. The profile shows approximately 400,000 distinct CDR3 sequences, roughly 17% of them singletons. This sequence joins TRBV6-5 and TRBJ1-1; D call uncertain. This specimen was PBMCs, mostly from graft donor cells, taken 360 days after TCRalphabeta/CD19-depleted stem cell transplant. The TCR comes from a boy in the first two years of life who had a stem cell transplant for Wiskott-Aldrich syndrome, so the T cells may come from the graft donor. Here the CDR3 reads CASSYPRLTRGAFF. The CDR3 bases are TGTGCCAGCAGTTACCCAAGACTCACCCGGGGAGCTTTCTTT.